This TCR beta chain was sequenced in a study of blood T cell repertoires in COVID-19. The wider study: Collection of acute and convalescent COVID-19 samples took place in the United States, Italy and Spain. PBMCs, B-cell-depleted T cells, or T cells were the source of the cDNA or gDNA that made up the material.

This clone occurred once. Method: immunoSEQ multiplex PCR; TCRdb's copy keeps in-frame clones and lacks some. The table has tens of thousands of clones, about 77% seen once. Germline assignment: CDR1 MDHEN and CDR2 SYDVKM. J lost 2 bases, V lost 5 bases, and 10 bases had no gene match. The CDR3 covers 16 residues. Sequencing used peripheral blood. The chain has TRBV28 and TRBJ2-7; the match to TRBD2 covers 9 bases. The source of this sequence is an older man with COVID-19, enrolled during active disease. The CDR3 region has the DNA TGTGCCAGCAGTGCCGGGACTAGCCTTATGGCCTACGAGCAGTACTTC. Translated, it gives CASSAGTSLMAYEQYF.